This T cell receptor (beta chain) was recorded in a study of shared clonotypes between healthy human individuals. Study overall: Each donor's CD8 memory used one plate, CD8 naive two, each CD4 subset three.

TCRdb keeps only in-frame clones here, not all; method: immunoSEQ multiplex PCR. The data contain about 2 million clones, 85% to 95% of them seen just once; the ten biggest clones take up 0.1% to 0.15%. Concerning this clone: Its matching antigen is unknown.

The CDR3 length is 13 residues. Trimming cost V 1 base and J 5 bases, with 7 bases left between them. Germline lookup yields CDR1 SGDLS and CDR2 YYNGEE. General observations from the study: In this cohort, only blood was sampled, and tissue repertoires likely differ. Naive CD4 clonotypes overlapped across several donors at roughly 5.1%.

Researchers partitioned CD4+ cells into CD45RA+ naive and CD45RA-negative memory subsets. This clonotype was sampled from a man aged 18 to 30 in good health. V is TRBV9 and J is TRBJ2-1; no clear D. Sequenced material: naive CD4+ T cells sorted from blood. Subset indicated: CD45RA+ positively selected. For the CDR3, the DNA is TGTGCCAGCAGCGTAAACATCCACAATGAGCAGTTCTTC. Translated: CASSVNIHNEQFF.